The rows below give T cell receptor beta chains drawn from one sample of a study of blood T cell repertoires in COVID-19. Produced via immunoSEQ multiplex PCR; TCRdb's table is partial and in-frame only. The sample lists 94,000 or so clones, almost 90% occurring once. The sample consisted of peripheral blood. The origin of the receptors is a woman in her 70s with acute or convalescent COVID-19. CDR3s include the opening cysteine and the closing phenylalanine or tryptophan. D genes are given only for firm matches. Rows may omit the clone size; those that give it use once, few, many or a size class.

v_call,d_call,j_call,clone_size,cdr3_nt,cdr3_aa
TRBV19,.,TRBJ2-1,once,TGTGCCAGTAAAATAGTGGGGGGAGGTTCCTACAATGAGCAGTTCTTC,CASKIVGGGSYNEQFF
TRBV6-5,.,TRBJ1-4,once,TGTGCCAGCAGTTATTATTCACAGACCTCTAATGAAAAACTGTTTTTT,CASSYYSQTSNEKLFF
TRBV3-1/TRBV3-2,.,TRBJ1-5,.,TGTGCCAGCAGCCAAGGGGGGGACAATCAGCCCCAGCATTTT,CASSQGGDNQPQHF
TRBV7-6,TRBD2,TRBJ2-7,.,TGTGCCAGCAGCTTACGAACTAGCGGGAGTCTCGAGCAGTACTTC,CASSLRTSGSLEQYF
TRBV5-1,.,TRBJ1-3,.,TGCGCCAGCAGCTTGGCAGGGTATGGAAACACCATATATTTT,CASSLAGYGNTIYF
TRBV2,.,TRBJ2-3,.,TGTGCCAGCAGTGTGCAACTAGACGAGAATACGCAGTATTTT,CASSVQLDENTQYF
TRBV5-4,.,TRBJ1-2,.,TGTGCCAGCAGCAAAACAGGTGAATGGGGCTATGGCTACACCTTC,CASSKTGEWGYGYTF
TRBV24-1,.,TRBJ2-3,.,TGTGCCACCAGTGATTTTGCGGATACGCAGTATTTT,CATSDFADTQYF
TRBV27,TRBD1,TRBJ1-6,few,TGTGCCAGCAGTGCACAGGGGGCTATAGGGAATTCACCCCTCCACTTT,CASSAQGAIGNSPLHF
TRBV5-4,TRBD1,TRBJ2-1,.,TGTGCCAGCAGCCGTACAGGGGCCGCCTACAATGAGCAGTTCTTC,CASSRTGAAYNEQFF
TRBV4-1,TRBD1,TRBJ2-5,once,TGCGCCAGCAGCCACCGGGGACAGGACCTACAAGAGACCCAGTACTTC,CASSHRGQDLQETQYF
TRBV7-8,.,TRBJ1-6,.,TGTGCCAGCAGCTTAGGAGGGGGGGGCGCCGATTCACCCCTCCACTTT,CASSLGGGGADSPLHF
TRBV7-9,.,TRBJ1-1,.,TGTGCCAGCAGCAGCCCGACAGGCGGGTACACTGAAGCTTTCTTT,CASSSPTGGYTEAFF
TRBV18,.,TRBJ2-1,.,TGTGCCAGCTCACCGGGATTACAGCGGATACGGGATGAGCAGTTCTTC,CASSPGLQRIRDEQFF
TRBV3-1/TRBV3-2,.,TRBJ2-5,.,TGTGCCAGCAGCCAACGACGGCGGGTTTGGGAGACCCAGTACTTC,CASSQRRRVWETQYF
TRBV28,.,TRBJ2-7,once,TGTGCCAGCAGATTTCAAGACAGGAGCTCCTACGAGCAGTACTTC,CASRFQDRSSYEQYF
TRBV18,.,TRBJ1-1,.,TGTGCCAGCTCACCTACCCAGGACATTGAAGCTTTCTTT,CASSPTQDIEAFF
TRBV6-1,TRBD1,TRBJ2-7,.,TGTGCCAGCAGTGAAGCGCAGGACAGGCCCGAGCAGTACTTC,CASSEAQDRPEQYF
TRBV4-1,TRBD2,TRBJ2-3,.,TGCGCCAGCAGCCACTCTAGCGGGGCATCAGATACGCAGTATTTT,CASSHSSGASDTQYF
TRBV9,TRBD2,TRBJ2-2,.,TGTGCCAGCAGCACAAGTGTACTAGCGGACACCGGGGAGCTGTTTTTT,CASSTSVLADTGELFF
TRBV28,.,TRBJ1-2,.,TGTGCCAGCAGTTTACCACGGGACACACCTTTCGTAGGCTACACCTTC,CASSLPRDTPFVGYTF
TRBV28,.,TRBJ1-1,few,TGTGCCAGCACCCTGACAGGAGGGAACACTGAAGCTTTCTTT,CASTLTGGNTEAFF
TRBV20-1,TRBD1,TRBJ1-5,.,TGCAGTGCTAGTGGCAGGGGGGCTAGCAATCAGCCCCAGCATTTT,CSASGRGASNQPQHF
TRBV3-1/TRBV3-2,.,TRBJ1-3,once,TGTGCCAGCAGACAGGGTTCTGGAAACACCATATATTTT,CASRQGSGNTIYF
TRBV12-3/TRBV12-4,.,TRBJ1-2,.,TGTGCCAGCAGCCGACAGTCCTTAGGCTACACCTTC,CASSRQSLGYTF
TRBV7-9,TRBD2,TRBJ2-1,.,TGTGCCAGCAGCTCCTATCGGACTAGCGGGAGATCACTGGGTGAGCAGTTCTTC,CASSSYRTSGRSLGEQFF
TRBV12-3/TRBV12-4,.,TRBJ2-7,.,TGTGCCAGCAGTCTGGGGGGGCTTAACGAGCAGTACTTC,CASSLGGLNEQYF
TRBV19,TRBD1,TRBJ1-2,.,TGTGCCAGTAATACAGGGGGCCTTGGCTACACCTTC,CASNTGGLGYTF
TRBV9,.,TRBJ1-1,.,TGTGCCAGCAGCGAATTTTTCGACACTGAAGCTTTCTTT,CASSEFFDTEAFF
TRBV19,.,TRBJ1-1,.,TGTGCCAGTACCCCGGGGAACACTGAAGCTTTCTTT,CASTPGNTEAFF
TRBV28,TRBD1,TRBJ2-7,once,TGTGCCAGCAGTTTAAGGGCCCGGACAGGGGGCTACGAGCAGTACTTC,CASSLRARTGGYEQYF
TRBV6-6,.,TRBJ1-5,.,TGTGCCAGCAGTTACTCGAGGTTAGGAGTCCAGCCCCAGCATTTT,CASSYSRLGVQPQHF
TRBV11-1,TRBD2,TRBJ2-5,.,TGTGCCAGCAGCTTGGGACTAGGAGAGACCCAGTACTTC,CASSLGLGETQYF
TRBV18,TRBD1,TRBJ2-7,.,TGTGCCAGCTCACCTGGACAGGTCCACGAGCAGTACTTC,CASSPGQVHEQYF
TRBV4-2,TRBD2,TRBJ2-7,once,TGTGCCAGCAGCCAAGTTTTAGGCGGGGGGGCGGAGAAGCAGTACTTC,CASSQVLGGGAEKQYF
TRBV28,TRBD1,TRBJ2-7,.,TGTGCCAGCAGGCAGACAGGGTACGAGCAGTACTTC,CASRQTGYEQYF
TRBV9,TRBD1,TRBJ2-3,.,TGTGCCAGCAGCGTAGGTATTTACAGGGGGACAGATACGCAGTATTTT,CASSVGIYRGTDTQYF
TRBV4-1,.,TRBJ1-5,.,TGCGCCAGCAGCCAGCTCGGACTGGGCAATCAGCCCCAGCATTTT,CASSQLGLGNQPQHF
TRBV5-5,.,TRBJ1-2,.,TGTGCCAGCAGCTTTACAACAGGAGTTACTAACTATGGCTACACCTTC,CASSFTTGVTNYGYTF
TRBV6-5,.,TRBJ2-1,.,TGTGCCAGCAGTTTGCAAGCAGGCTCCTACAATGAGCAGTTCTTC,CASSLQAGSYNEQFF
TRBV5-4,TRBD2,TRBJ2-2,.,TGTGCCAGCAGCTTGGTAGGCGGGAGGGGGAGCTCCGGGGAGCTGTTTTTT,CASSLVGGRGSSGELFF
TRBV7-9,TRBD1,TRBJ2-3,.,TGTGCCGGGCTTCCGGGGACAGGTGAAGATACGCAGTATTTT,CAGLPGTGEDTQYF
TRBV7-8,.,TRBJ2-1,.,TGTGCCAGCAGCTTAGATGGGGCCTCCATGTCATACAATGAGCAGTTCTTC,CASSLDGASMSYNEQFF
TRBV10-1,TRBD1,TRBJ1-3,.,TGCGCCAGCAGTGAACAGGACAGGGCTGGAAACACCATATATTTT,CASSEQDRAGNTIYF
TRBV14,TRBD1,TRBJ1-1,.,TGTGCCAGCAGCCAAGTCAGGGGGTTTGGAAAAGCTTTCTTT,CASSQVRGFGKAFF
TRBV28,TRBD1,TRBJ2-7,.,TGTGCCACCGCCCAGGACAGGGGTAACGAGCAGTACTTC,CATAQDRGNEQYF
TRBV5-1,.,TRBJ2-7,.,TGCGCCAGCAGCTTTAACAAGATCTACGAGCAGTACTTC,CASSFNKIYEQYF
TRBV5-4,.,TRBJ2-7,.,TGTGCCAGCAGTAGACAGGATTCCTACGAGCAGTACTTC,CASSRQDSYEQYF
TRBV5-1,TRBD2,TRBJ2-2,.,TGCGCCAGCAGCTCAACTAGCGGGGGATCCGGGGAGCTGTTTTTT,CASSSTSGGSGELFF